Sequencing of this T cell receptor (beta chain) was carried out in a study of T cell repertoires in cytomegalovirus infection. The wider study: Public TCR beta signature analysis indicated the presence of both CMV infection and matching HLA type. General study findings and limits: HLA-C-restricted CMV clonotypes gave the most frequent clonotype in two of eight donors. Cumulative frequency (of public TCR beta family members) identified carriers of CMV plus the relevant HLA.

The sample holds many counts of this clonotype. Its target is not known. MiXCR, run by TCRdb on the reads, gives a single entry per CDR3 protein. The data hold approximately 240,000 distinct CDR3 sequences, with over 9% observed a single time. Sequencing was carried out using PBMCs. The source is a human donor in good health (CMV status not recorded). Some clones in this sample may be carry-over from other donors' samples.

The CDR3 region is CASSLAPQGRDGYTF. CDR3 DNA sequence: TGTGCCAGCAGCTTAGCTCCACAGGGGAGGGATGGCTACACCTTC. The chain uses TRBV7-2 and TRBJ1-2; TRBD1 matches at 7 bases. This CDR3 contains 15 residues. Germline-derived CDR1 and CDR2 are SGHTA and FQGNSA. J was trimmed by 6 bases and V by 0 bases; bases with no gene match: 7.